Sequencing of this T cell receptor beta chain was carried out in a study of identical twins. There are a few counts of this clonotype. Antigen unknown. Germline CDR1 reads SEHNR; CDR2 reads FQNEAQ (reference sequence). This CDR3 is 13 amino acids long. V was clipped by 5 bases and J by 3 bases, with 11 bases between them. TCRdb independently ran MiXCR on the 5' RACE reads; one entry per CDR3 protein. The data show fewer than 800,000 distinct CDR3 sequences, roughly 7.2% seen once. Study results and caveats: An excess of low generation probability was shown by twin-shared out-of-frame alpha sequences.

There were only healthy Caucasians among the donors. This sample also belongs to another study, concerning yellow fever vaccine responses in identical twins.

The gene calls are TRBV7-9 and TRBJ2-7; D not certain. Sequenced input: PBMCs. This TCR was recovered from a woman between 18 and 29 years old in good health. The CDR3 protein is CASSPDADYEQYF. The CDR3 coding sequence is TGTGCCAGCAGCCCAGATGCGGACTACGAGCAGTACTTC.